The T cell receptor beta chain described here comes from a study of blood T cell repertoires in COVID-19 (TCRdb year 2020). Study-level background: Collaborator samples came from the United States, Italy and Spain and covered acute and convalescent phases of COVID-19. Subjects who had been exposed to COVID-19, were actively infected with it, or had recovered from it provided the deeply sampled blood TCRbeta repertoires that made up the dataset. The material from the prospective study consisted of cDNA or gDNA derived from T cells, B-cell-depleted T cells, or PBMCs. The sample metadata nearly always contained a de-identified subject ID, COVID-19 status, age in years and sex. The samples were drawn from two sources: the first 160 participants of the ongoing ImmuneRACE study, and 1,254 subjects contributed by 6 global collaborators. The repertoires were made available in a free public database intended to serve as a resource for research on the immune response to SARS-CoV-2. Where HLA class I and class II types were available, the types were taken from metadata supplied by the sample provider, not from assay-based typing.

As concerns this clone: There is no known antigen for this receptor. Base quality data are lacking; no much larger clone is found one base away.

Each collaborating institution followed its own protocols to collect whole blood in K2EDTA tubes. For TCRbeta analysis, collaborator samples were shipped as frozen whole blood, as isolated PBMCs, or as DNA extracted from either sample type. TCRbeta CDR3 regions were amplified from genomic DNA using the immunoSEQ Assay, a bias-controlled multiplex PCR. Per the authors' processing: Within the assay, amplification of reference gene primers was used to estimate how many nucleated cells each sample contained. To quantify the absolute abundance of each unique TCRbeta CDR3 rearrangement, sequence reads were collapsed and filtered. For each sample, productive Simpson clonality was calculated as the square root of Simpson's diversity index over productive rearrangements. Held by TCRdb, this immuneACCESS table contains in-frame sequences only and omits some clones. Under half of the omission traces to an unresolved V gene where checked; the cause of the rest is unknown. V, J and clone size derive from that table, while D and trimming were established from the DNA sequence. Within this sample are 90,000 to 150,000 clones, with around 80% of them counted one time only. Roughly 4.3% of the sample belongs to the ten largest clones.

Reading from cysteine to phenylalanine, the CDR3 counts 14 amino acids. Only the CDR3 DNA stays, 42 bases, in frame from base 1. Trimming costs V 3 bases and J 14 bases, and their ends lie 20 bases apart. From a lookup of the germline V gene (reference sequence), CDR1 and CDR2 are SGHAT and FQDESV. Paper-wide results and their limitations: Clinical and demographic metadata were provided uncurated, with the amount varying by source and participant.

The TCR sequence derives from a woman of 80 years or more with acute or convalescent COVID-19. The sequence joins TRBV11-1 to TRBJ2-1; the D gene is perhaps TRBD1, on 5 matching bases. Sequencing used peripheral blood. The nucleotides read TGTGCCAGCAGCTTTGCTTCCCGGGCCAGGGAAAAGTTCTTC. It specifies CASSFASRAREKFF.